This record concerns one T cell receptor beta chain sequence. This specimen comes from a study of control samples from healthy donors and cancer patients. This table comes from immunoSEQ multiplex PCR, and its TCRdb copy is limited to in-frame clones, with some not included. The top ten hold approximately 9.8% of the sample, which has some 76,000 clones, roughly 89% seen once. V gave up 3 bases and J gave up 13 bases, with 10 bases separating them. CDR3 size: 12 residues. The source material was PBMCs. The J gene is TRBJ1-6, the V gene TRBV12-3 or TRBV12-4; D unresolved. The sequence was collected from a woman aged 45-65 years with colorectal cancer. The DNA of the CDR3 is TGTGCCAGCAGTTTGTCCCTAGGGCCCCTCCACTTT. Translation: CASSLSLGPLHF.